The 9 T cell receptor beta chains below all came from one sample that was sequenced in a study of blood T cells in healthy people across ages. The authors ran a second PCR of 7 to 11 cycles using a sample-barcoded 5' primer and a J-beta primer mix. TCRdb re-called the 5' RACE reads with MiXCR, one entry per CDR3 protein. Among approximately 780,000 distinct CDR3 sequences, roughly 24% were seen once, and the ten largest hold around 3%. This sample also belongs to another study, concerning T cells of mothers and their children.

Sequenced sample: blood. These receptors all stem from a boy between 10 and 17 years old in good health.

This clonotype was picked up a small number of times. The gene calls are TRBV3-1 and TRBJ1-1; D perhaps matches TRBD1 (5 bases). Trimming left V 7 bases short and J 6 bases short, with 9 bases between. Germline lookup yields CDR1 LGHDT and CDR2 YNNKEL (reference sequence). The CDR3 is 11 residues long. CDR3 in amino acids: CASKGLAEAFF. The CDR3 DNA reads TGTGCCAGCAAGGGGCTCGCTGAAGCTTTCTTT.

In its sample, this clonotype was seen a few times. The chain uses TRBV11-2 and TRBJ1-1; D not resolved. Trimming cost V 3 bases and J 4 bases, with 9 bases left between them. Germline V gene data show CDR1 as SGHAT and CDR2 as FQNNGV. The CDR3 covers 13 residues. The CDR3 region is CASSFSEATEAFF. CDR3 DNA sequence: TGTGCCAGCAGCTTCAGTGAGGCCACTGAAGCTTTCTTT.

V usage is TRBV5-1 and J usage is TRBJ2-7, with a tentative D call TRBD1 (5 bases). Germline V lookup: CDR1 SGHRS, CDR2 YFSETQ. This CDR3 is 15 amino acids long. V was pared by 2 bases and J by 3 bases, with 15 bases between. CDR3 DNA: TGCGCCAGCAGCTTCGGTATCAGGGTCCTCTACGAGCAGTACTTC. Translating gives CASSFGIRVLYEQYF.

This clonotype showed up just a few times. A junction boundary mismatches the germline segment, possibly from a read error. DNA of the CDR3: TGCGCTAGCAGCTTGACAGGATTATTGAGTGGCACTGAAGCTTTCTTT. Translated, it gives CASSLTGLLSGTEAFF. The chain combines TRBV5-1 with TRBJ1-1; a weak D match, TRBD1 (6 bases). This CDR3 spans 16 amino acids. Germline V gene lookup returns CDR1 SGHRS and CDR2 YFSETQ.

The rearrangement uses TRBV29-1 and TRBJ2-7; D possibly matches TRBD1 or TRBD2 (6 bases each). Germline V gives CDR1 SQVTM, CDR2 ANQGSEA. This CDR3 is built from 12 residues. Trimming cost V 6 bases and J 4 bases, with 13 bases left between them. This CDR3 reads CSVGGAGYEQYF. In nucleotides, the CDR3 is TGCAGCGTGGGGGGCGCAGGATACGAGCAGTACTTC.

The rearrangement joins TRBV25-1 to TRBJ2-7; D is possibly TRBD2 (5 bases). The germline V gene has CDR1 MGHDK and CDR2 SYGVNS. V dropped 4 bases and J dropped 0 bases, with 16 bases sitting between them. CDR3 length: 16 residues. CDR3 residues: CASSGGAFRSSYEQYF. CDR3 coding DNA: TGTGCCAGCAGTGGGGGAGCTTTCCGGAGCTCCTACGAGCAGTACTTC.

The rearrangement joins TRBV7-9 to TRBJ2-5; D remains ambiguous. V was clipped by 1 base and J by 11 bases, with 14 bases between them. Germline V lookup: CDR1 SEHNR, CDR2 FQNEAQ (reference sequence). This CDR3 contains 13 residues. The CDR3 DNA follows: TGTGCCAGCAGCTTAGAAGGCGATGGAGAGCAGTACTTC. This codes for CASSLEGDGEQYF.

This clonotype was picked up a small number of times. J is TRBJ2-5 and V is TRBV6-5; D is unresolved. This CDR3 contains 13 residues. Trimming removed 3 bases from V and 7 bases from J, with 12 bases in between. From germline, CDR1 is MNHEY and CDR2 SVGAGI. The CDR3 spells CASSYSEWATQYF. CDR3 DNA sequence: TGTGCCAGCAGTTATTCTGAATGGGCGACCCAGTACTTC.

The chain employs TRBV20-1 and TRBJ2-4, with 10 bases identical to TRBD1. The CDR3 runs 15 residues. V was pared by 6 bases and J by 8 bases, with 13 bases of the junction left unmatched. Germline CDR1 is DFQATT and CDR2 is SNEGSKA (reference sequence). The CDR3 DNA is TGCAGTGCCACCCGACAGGGGGCGTTTCAGGACATTCAGTACTTC. Translation: CSATRQGAFQDIQYF.